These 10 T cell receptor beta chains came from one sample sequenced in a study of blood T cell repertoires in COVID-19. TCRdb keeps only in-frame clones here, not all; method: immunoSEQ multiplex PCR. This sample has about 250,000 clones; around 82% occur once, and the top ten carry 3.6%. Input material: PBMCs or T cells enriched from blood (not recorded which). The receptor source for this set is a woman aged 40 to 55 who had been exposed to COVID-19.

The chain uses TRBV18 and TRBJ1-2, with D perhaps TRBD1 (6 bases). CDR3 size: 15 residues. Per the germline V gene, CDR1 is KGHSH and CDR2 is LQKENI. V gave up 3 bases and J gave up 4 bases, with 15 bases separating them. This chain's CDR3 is CASSPEKGVPYGYTF. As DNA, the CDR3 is TGTGCCAGCTCACCCGAGAAGGGGGTTCCCTATGGCTACACCTTC. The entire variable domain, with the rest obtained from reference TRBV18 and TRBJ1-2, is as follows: NAGVMQNPRHLVRRRGQEARLRCSPMKGHSHVYWYRQLPEEGLKFMVYLQKENIIDESGMPKERFSAEFPKEGPSILRIQQVVRGDSAAYFCASSPEKGVPYGYTFGSGTRLTVV.

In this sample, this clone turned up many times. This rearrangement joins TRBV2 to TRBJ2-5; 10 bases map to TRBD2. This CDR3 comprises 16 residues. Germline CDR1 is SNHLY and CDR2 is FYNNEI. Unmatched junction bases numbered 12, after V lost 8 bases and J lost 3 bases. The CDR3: CASQGHSGGSKETQYF. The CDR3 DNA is TGTGCCAGCCAGGGCCATAGCGGGGGGTCAAAAGAGACCCAGTACTTC.

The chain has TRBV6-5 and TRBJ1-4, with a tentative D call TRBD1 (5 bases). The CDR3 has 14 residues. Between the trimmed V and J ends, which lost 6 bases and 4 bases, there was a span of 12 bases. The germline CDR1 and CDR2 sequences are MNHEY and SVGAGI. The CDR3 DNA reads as TGTGCCAGCAGCCCGCAGGGCGATAATGAAAAACTGTTTTTT. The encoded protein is CASSPQGDNEKLFF.

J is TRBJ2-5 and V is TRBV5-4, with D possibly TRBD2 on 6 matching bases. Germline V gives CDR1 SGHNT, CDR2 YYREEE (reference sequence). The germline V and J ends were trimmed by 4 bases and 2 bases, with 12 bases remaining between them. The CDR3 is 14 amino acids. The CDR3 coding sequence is TGTGCCAGCAGCGCGGGGCGGTATCAAGAGACCCAGTACTTC. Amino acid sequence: CASSAGRYQETQYF.

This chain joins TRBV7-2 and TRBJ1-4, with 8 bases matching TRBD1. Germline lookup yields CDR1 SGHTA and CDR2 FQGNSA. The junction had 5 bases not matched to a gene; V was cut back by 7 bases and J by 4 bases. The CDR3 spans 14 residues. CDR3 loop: CASTLTGVNEKLFF. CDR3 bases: TGTGCCAGCACCCTGACAGGGGTTAATGAAAAACTGTTTTTT.

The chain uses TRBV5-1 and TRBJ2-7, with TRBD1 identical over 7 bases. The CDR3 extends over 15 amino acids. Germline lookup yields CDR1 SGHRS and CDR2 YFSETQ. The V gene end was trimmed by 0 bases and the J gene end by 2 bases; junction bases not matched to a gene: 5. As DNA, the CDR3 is TGCGCCAGCAGCTTGGGTGGGACAGCTACCTACGAGCAGTACTTC. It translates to CASSLGGTATYEQYF.

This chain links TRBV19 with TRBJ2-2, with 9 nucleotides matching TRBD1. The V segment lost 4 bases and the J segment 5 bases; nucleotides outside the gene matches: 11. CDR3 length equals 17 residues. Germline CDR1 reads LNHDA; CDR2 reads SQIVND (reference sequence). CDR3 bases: TGTGCCAGTAGTACAAAACAGGGGGCGCGTGTGACCGGGGAGCTGTTTTTT. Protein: CASSTKQGARVTGELFF. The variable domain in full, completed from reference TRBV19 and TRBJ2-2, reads DGGITQSPKYLFRKEGQNVTLSCEQNLNHDAMYWYRQDPGQGLRLIYYSQIVNDFQKGDIAEGYSVSREKKESFPLTVTSAQKNPTAFYLCASSTKQGARVTGELFFGEGSRLTVL.

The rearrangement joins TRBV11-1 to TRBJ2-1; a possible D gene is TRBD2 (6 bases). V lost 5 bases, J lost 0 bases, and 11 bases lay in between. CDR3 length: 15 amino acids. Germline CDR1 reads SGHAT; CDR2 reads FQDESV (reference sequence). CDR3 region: CASSTAGFSYNEQFF. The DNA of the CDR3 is TGTGCCAGCAGCACCGCGGGGTTCTCCTACAATGAGCAGTTCTTC.

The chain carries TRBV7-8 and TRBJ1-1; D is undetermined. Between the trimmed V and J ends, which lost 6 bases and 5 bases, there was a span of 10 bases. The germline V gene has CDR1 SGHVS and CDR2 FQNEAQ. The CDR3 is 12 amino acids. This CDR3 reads CASSSSGTEAFF. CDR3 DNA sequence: TGTGCCAGCAGTTCTAGCGGGACTGAAGCTTTCTTT.

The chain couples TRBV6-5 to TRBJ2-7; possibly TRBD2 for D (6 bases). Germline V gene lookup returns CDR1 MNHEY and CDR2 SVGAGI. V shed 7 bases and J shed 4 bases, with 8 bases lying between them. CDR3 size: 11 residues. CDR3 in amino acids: CASTSGYEQYF. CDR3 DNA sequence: TGTGCCAGCACGAGCGGGTACGAGCAGTACTTC.